The entry below describes one T cell receptor beta chain. This sample includes further DNA sequences coding for the same CDR3. The sample originates from a study of blood T cell repertoires in COVID-19. Study as a whole: T cells, B-cell-depleted T cells, or PBMCs provided the cDNA or gDNA that served as material.

Under the authors' procedure: Reference gene primer amplification gave nucleated cell count estimates. Repertoires were generated with immunoSEQ multiplex PCR, while TCRdb's copy carries only in-frame clones and drops some. V and J calls plus clone size are reproduced from that table; the DNA served to infer D and trimming. The sample contains hundreds of thousands of clones, around nine tenths of which appear only once. Germline values: CDR1 MNHEY, CDR2 SVGAGI. V gave up 0 bases and J gave up 9 bases, with 9 bases separating them. The CDR3 length is 14 residues. The receptor comes from a man aged 65 to 79 with acute or convalescent COVID-19. The sample taken for sequencing was peripheral blood. This rearrangement joins TRBV6-5 to TRBJ1-6, with D possibly matching TRBD1 (6 bases). As DNA, the CDR3 is TGTGCCAGCAGTTACTCAGGGGGGGGTTCACCCCTCCACTTT. Amino acid sequence: CASSYSGGGSPLHF.